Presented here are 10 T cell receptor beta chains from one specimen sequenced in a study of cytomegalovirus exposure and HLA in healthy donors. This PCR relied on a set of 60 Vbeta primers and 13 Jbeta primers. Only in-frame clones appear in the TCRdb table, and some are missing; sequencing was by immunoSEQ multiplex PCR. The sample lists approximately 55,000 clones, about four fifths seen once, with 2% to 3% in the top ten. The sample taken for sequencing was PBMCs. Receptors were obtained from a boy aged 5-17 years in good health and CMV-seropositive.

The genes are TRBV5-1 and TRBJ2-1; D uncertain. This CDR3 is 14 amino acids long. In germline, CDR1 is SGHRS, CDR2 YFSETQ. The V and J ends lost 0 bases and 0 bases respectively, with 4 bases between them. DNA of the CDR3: TGCGCCAGCAGCTTGGGAGGCTCCTACAATGAGCAGTTCTTC. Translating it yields CASSLGGSYNEQFF.

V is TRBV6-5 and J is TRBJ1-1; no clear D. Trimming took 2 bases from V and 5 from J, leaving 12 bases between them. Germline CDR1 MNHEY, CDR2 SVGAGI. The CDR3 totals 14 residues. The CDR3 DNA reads TGTGCCAGCAGTTACGGTATCGGGTCAACTGAAGCTTTCTTT. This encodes CASSYGIGSTEAFF.

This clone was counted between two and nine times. This CDR3 reads CASGQPGGGETQYF. CDR3 DNA: TGTGCCAGTGGACAACCAGGGGGTGGAGAGACCCAGTACTTC. J is TRBJ2-5 and V is TRBV5-8, with TRBD1 matching over 7 bases. V shed 8 bases and J 4 bases; nucleotides not matched to a gene: 11. The CDR3 runs 14 residues. Germline CDR1 and CDR2: SGHTS and YDEGEE.

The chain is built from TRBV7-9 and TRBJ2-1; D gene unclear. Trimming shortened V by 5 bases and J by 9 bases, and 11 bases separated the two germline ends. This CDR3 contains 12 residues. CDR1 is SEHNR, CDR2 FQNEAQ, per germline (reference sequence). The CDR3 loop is CASSPNWAEQFF. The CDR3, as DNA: TGTGCCAGCAGCCCCAACTGGGCTGAGCAGTTCTTC.

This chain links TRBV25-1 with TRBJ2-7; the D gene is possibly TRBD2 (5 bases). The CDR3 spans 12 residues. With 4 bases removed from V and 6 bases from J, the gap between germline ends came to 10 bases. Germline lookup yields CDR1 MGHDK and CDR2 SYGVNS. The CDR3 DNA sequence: TGTGCCAGCAGTGTACCGGCGGGCGAGCAGTACTTC. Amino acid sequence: CASSVPAGEQYF.

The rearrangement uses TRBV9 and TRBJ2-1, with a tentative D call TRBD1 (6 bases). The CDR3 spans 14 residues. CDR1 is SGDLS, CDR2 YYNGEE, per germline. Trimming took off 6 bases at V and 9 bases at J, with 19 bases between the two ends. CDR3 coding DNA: TGTGCCAGCACCCCAGCCGGGACAAGGAGTGAGCAGTTCTTC. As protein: CASTPAGTRSEQFF.

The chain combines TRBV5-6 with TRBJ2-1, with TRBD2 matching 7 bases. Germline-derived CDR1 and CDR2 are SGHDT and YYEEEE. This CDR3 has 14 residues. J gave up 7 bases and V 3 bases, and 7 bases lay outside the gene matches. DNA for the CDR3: TGTGCCAGCAGCTGGGGAGGGGTATCTAATGAGCAGTTCTTC. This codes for CASSWGGVSNEQFF.

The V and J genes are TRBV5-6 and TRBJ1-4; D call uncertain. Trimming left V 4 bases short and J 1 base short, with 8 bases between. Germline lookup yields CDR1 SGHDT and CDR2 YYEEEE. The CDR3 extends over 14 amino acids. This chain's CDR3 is CASSTGGTNEKLFF. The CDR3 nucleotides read TGTGCCAGCAGCACGGGAGGAACTAATGAAAAACTGTTTTTT.

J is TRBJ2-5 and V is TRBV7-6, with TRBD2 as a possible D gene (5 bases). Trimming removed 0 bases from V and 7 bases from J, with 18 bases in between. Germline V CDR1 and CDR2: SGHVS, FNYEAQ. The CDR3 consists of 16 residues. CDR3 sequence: CASSLALRNSGGTQYF. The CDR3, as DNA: TGTGCCAGCAGCTTAGCTCTCCGGAACTCCGGAGGGACCCAGTACTTC.

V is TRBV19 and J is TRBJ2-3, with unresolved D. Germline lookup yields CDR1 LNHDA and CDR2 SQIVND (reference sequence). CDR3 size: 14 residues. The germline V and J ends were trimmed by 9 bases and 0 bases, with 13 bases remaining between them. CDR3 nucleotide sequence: TGTGCCAGCCTCTCCGCGGTAAGCACAGATACGCAGTATTTT. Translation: CASLSAVSTDTQYF.